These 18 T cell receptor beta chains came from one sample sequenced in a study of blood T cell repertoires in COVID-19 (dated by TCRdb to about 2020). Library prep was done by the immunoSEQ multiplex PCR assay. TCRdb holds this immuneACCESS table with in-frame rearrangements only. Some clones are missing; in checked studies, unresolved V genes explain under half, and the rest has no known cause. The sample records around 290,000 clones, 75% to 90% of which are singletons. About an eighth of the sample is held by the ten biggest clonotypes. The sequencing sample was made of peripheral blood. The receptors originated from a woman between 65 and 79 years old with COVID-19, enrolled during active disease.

CDR3: CASGRETEAFF. CDR3 coding DNA: TGTGCCAGCGGGAGGGAAACTGAAGCTTTCTTT. The gene calls are TRBV10-3 and TRBJ1-1; D is uncertain. Trimming pared 10 bases from V and 5 bases from J, leaving 11 bases between. Germline CDR1 is ENHRY and CDR2 is SYGVKD. The CDR3 contains 11 residues.

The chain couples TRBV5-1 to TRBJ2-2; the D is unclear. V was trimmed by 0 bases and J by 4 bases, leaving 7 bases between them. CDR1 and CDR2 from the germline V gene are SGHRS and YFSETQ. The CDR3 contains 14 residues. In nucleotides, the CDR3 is TGCGCCAGCAGCTTGGGATCGGGCACCGGGGAGCTGTTTTTT. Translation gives CASSLGSGTGELFF.

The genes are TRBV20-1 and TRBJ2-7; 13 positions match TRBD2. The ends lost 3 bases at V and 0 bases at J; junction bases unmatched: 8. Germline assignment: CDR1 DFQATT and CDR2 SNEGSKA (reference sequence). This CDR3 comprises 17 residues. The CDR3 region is CSASGRLAGGNSYEQYF. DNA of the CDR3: TGCAGTGCTAGTGGGAGACTAGCGGGGGGTAACTCCTACGAGCAGTACTTC.

DNA of the CDR3: TGCGCCAGCAGCCAAGATCTCACAGGGGGCTCCTACGAGCAGTACTTC. Its translation: CASSQDLTGGSYEQYF. The J gene is TRBJ2-7, the V gene TRBV4-1; TRBD1 matches at 8 bases. The germline gives CDR1 MGHRA, CDR2 YSYEKL. The length of the CDR3 is 16 residues. V dropped 0 bases and J dropped 0; count of bases not matched to a gene: 4.

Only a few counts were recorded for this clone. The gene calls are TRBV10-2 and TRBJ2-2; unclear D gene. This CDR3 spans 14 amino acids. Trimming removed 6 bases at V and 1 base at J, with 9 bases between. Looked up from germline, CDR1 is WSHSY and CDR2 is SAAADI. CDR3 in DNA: TGCGCCAGCAGCCGGAGTATGAACACCGGGGAGCTGTTTTTT. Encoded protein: CASSRSMNTGELFF.

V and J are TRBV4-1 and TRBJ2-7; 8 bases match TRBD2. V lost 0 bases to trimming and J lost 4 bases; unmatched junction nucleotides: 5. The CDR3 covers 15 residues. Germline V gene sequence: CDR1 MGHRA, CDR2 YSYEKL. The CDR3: CASSQDRGGTYEQYF. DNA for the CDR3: TGCGCCAGCAGCCAAGATCGGGGGGGCACATACGAGCAGTACTTC.

The CDR3 reads CASRRTGSYEQYF. The CDR3 DNA is TGCGCCAGCAGACGTACAGGGTCCTACGAGCAGTACTTC. This chain connects TRBV4-1 to TRBJ2-7; weak D call: TRBD1 (6 bases). The CDR3 contains 13 residues. Between the trimmed V and J ends, which lost 6 bases and 1 base, there was a span of 10 bases. Germline CDR1 MGHRA, CDR2 YSYEKL.

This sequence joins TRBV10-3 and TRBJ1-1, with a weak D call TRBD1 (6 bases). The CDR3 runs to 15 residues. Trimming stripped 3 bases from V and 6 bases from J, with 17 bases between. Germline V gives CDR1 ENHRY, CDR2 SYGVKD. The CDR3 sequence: CAISDARTGLSEAFF. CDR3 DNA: TGTGCCATCAGTGATGCCCGCACAGGGCTTTCTGAAGCTTTCTTT.

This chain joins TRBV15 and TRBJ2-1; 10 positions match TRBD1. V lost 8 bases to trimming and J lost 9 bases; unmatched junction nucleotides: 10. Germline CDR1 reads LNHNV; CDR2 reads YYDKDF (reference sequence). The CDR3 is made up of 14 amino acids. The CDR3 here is CATAGTGDFGEQFF. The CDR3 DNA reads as TGTGCCACCGCTGGGACAGGGGACTTTGGTGAGCAGTTCTTC.

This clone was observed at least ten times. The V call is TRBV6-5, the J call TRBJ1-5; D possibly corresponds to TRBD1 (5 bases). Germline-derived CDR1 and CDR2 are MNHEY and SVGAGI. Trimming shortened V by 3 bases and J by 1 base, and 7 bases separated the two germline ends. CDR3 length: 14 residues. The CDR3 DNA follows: TGTGCCAGCAGTTATGACAGCAGCAATCAGCCCCAGCATTTT. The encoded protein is CASSYDSSNQPQHF.

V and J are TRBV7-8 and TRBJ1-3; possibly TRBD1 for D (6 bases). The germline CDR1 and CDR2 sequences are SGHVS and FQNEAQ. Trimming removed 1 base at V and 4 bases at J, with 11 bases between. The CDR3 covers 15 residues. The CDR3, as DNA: TGTGCCAGCAGCTTAGATAGGGGGACCGGAAACACCATATATTTT. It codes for CASSLDRGTGNTIYF.

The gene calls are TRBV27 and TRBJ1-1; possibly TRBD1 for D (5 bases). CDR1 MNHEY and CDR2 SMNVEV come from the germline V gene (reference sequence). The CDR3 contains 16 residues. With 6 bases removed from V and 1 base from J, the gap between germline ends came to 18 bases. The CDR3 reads CASSPGMLGGNTEAFF. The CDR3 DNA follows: TGTGCCAGCAGCCCAGGGATGTTGGGAGGGAACACTGAAGCTTTCTTT.

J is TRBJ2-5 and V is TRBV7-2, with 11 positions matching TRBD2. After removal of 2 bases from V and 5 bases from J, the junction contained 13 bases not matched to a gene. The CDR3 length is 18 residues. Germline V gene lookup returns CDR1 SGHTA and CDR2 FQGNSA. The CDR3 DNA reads TGTGCCAGCAGCTTAAACCCCGTTAGCGGGGGGGTCCGGGAGACCCAGTACTTC. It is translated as CASSLNPVSGGVRETQYF.

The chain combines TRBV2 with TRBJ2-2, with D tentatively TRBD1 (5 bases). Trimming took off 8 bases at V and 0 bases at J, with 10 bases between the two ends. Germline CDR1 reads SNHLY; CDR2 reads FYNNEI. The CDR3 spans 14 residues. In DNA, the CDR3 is TGTGCCAGCGAGGACACCGCGAACACCGGGGAGCTGTTTTTT. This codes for CASEDTANTGELFF.

CDR3 in amino acids: CATTTGLAIYF. The CDR3 bases are TGTGCCACAACGACAGGTCTGGCCATATATTTT. The rearrangement uses TRBV19 and TRBJ1-3, with a tentative D call TRBD1 (6 bases). CDR1 is LNHDA, CDR2 SQIVND, per germline (reference sequence). This CDR3 is built from 11 residues. The V end was cut by 10 bases, the J end by 11 bases, with 15 bases between.

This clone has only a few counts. Written as DNA, the CDR3 is TGCAGTGCTGTCGACAGCTACGAGCAGTACTTC. It is translated as CSAVDSYEQYF. The chain couples TRBV20-1 to TRBJ2-7; D is perhaps TRBD1 (5 bases). The CDR3 is 11 amino acids. The germline V gene encodes CDR1 DFQATT and CDR2 SNEGSKA (reference sequence). V was cut by 5 bases and J by 3 bases, with 8 bases left in between.

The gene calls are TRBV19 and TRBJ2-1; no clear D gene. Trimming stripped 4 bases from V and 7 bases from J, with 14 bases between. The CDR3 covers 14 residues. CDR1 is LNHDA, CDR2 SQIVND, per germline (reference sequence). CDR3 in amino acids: CASSKSFGGNEQFF. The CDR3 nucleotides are TGTGCCAGTAGTAAGAGTTTCGGCGGTAATGAGCAGTTCTTC.

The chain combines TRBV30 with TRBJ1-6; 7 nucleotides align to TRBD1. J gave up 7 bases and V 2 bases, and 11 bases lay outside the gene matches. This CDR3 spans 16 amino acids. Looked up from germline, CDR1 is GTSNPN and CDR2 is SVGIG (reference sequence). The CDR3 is CAWSHNPTGRNSPLHF. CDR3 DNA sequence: TGTGCCTGGAGTCACAATCCGACAGGGCGGAATTCACCCCTCCACTTT.